The 20 T cell receptor beta chains in this list originate from one sample, sequenced in a study of T cell clonality in common variable immunodeficiency. Assay: immunoSEQ multiplex PCR; the TCRdb copy retains only in-frame clones and omits some. The sample lists under 40,000 clones, none appearing once, the ten largest making up approximately 1%. Input material: peripheral blood mononuclear cells. The receptor source for this set is a person aged 18 to 75 in good health.

About this clone: Read sequence stops 3 residues before the CDR3 end, and the germline J gene provides the missing end. The chain links TRBV6-2 or TRBV6-3 to TRBJ1-3; D is ambiguous. The CDR3 spans 17 residues. The V end was cut by 6 bases, the J end by 2 bases, with 20 bases between. Germline CDR1 is MNHEY and CDR2 is SVGEGT. CDR3 DNA (partial): TGTGCCAGCAGCCGACCCCTAGACGGAAGGACTGGAAACACC. Translated, it gives CASSRPLDGRTGNT. The CDR3, in full, reads CASSRPLDGRTGNTIYF.

This clone was observed many times. The CDR3 here is CASSIVQGVGTEAFF. CDR3 DNA (partial): TGTGCCAGTAGTATCGTCCAGGGCGTGGGCACTGAA. The chain is built from TRBV19 and TRBJ1-1; tentative D call: TRBD1 (5 bases). The read terminates 3 residues before the CDR3 end, so the remaining end is supplied by the germline J gene. CDR3 length: 15 amino acids. The germline gives CDR1 LNHDA, CDR2 SQIVND (reference sequence). Trimming left V 3 bases short and J 4 bases short, with 15 bases between. The whole variable domain, filled in from reference TRBV19 and TRBJ1-1, reads DGGITQSPKYLFRKEGQNVTLSCEQNLNHDAMYWYRQDPGQGLRLIYYSQIVNDFQKGDIAEGYSVSREKKESFPLTVTSAQKNPTAFYLCASSIVQGVGTEAFFGQGTRLTVV.

This clone was picked up many times. Sequencing ends 3 residues short of the CDR3 end; the germline J gene provides the rest. This chain links TRBV19 with TRBJ1-5, with unresolved D. Trimming stripped 5 bases from V and 5 bases from J, with 7 bases between. This CDR3 contains 12 residues. Germline V gene data show CDR1 as LNHDA and CDR2 as SQIVND (reference sequence). CDR3 residues: CASSLRYQPQHF. The sequenced part of the CDR3 DNA is TGTGCCAGTAGTTTACGGTATCAGCCC.

The sample holds many counts of this clone. The read halts 3 residues ahead of the CDR3 end, with the missing end drawn from the germline J gene. The rearrangement uses TRBV29-1 and TRBJ2-7; D gene unclear. The CDR3 runs 12 residues. V was trimmed by 4 bases and J by 5 bases, leaving 12 bases between them. Germline loops: CDR1 SQVTM, CDR2 ANQGSEA. CDR3 bases read: TGCAGCGTTGGTGAGCTTCCTCACGAG. It codes for CSVGELPHE. The full-length CDR3 reads as CSVGELPHEQYF.

The sample holds many counts of this clone. The sequenced fragment ends 3 residues before the CDR3 boundary, so the rest is inferred from the germline J gene. This chain uses TRBV12-3 or TRBV12-4 with TRBJ2-2; 9 nucleotides match TRBD2. The V segment lost 6 bases and the J segment 7 bases; nucleotides outside the gene matches: 9. The CDR3 runs to 15 residues. CDR3 DNA (partial): TGTGCCAGCAGCCCTATAGCGGGAGTGGGCGGGGAG. Translation: CASSPIAGVGGE. The CDR3, in full, reads CASSPIAGVGGELFF.

This clone was detected ten times or more. The CDR3 end falls 3 residues outside the read, so it is completed with the germline J gene. This sequence joins TRBV19 and TRBJ2-7; 7 nucleotides line up with TRBD1. Germline CDR1 and CDR2: LNHDA and SQIVND (reference sequence). The length of the CDR3 is 18 residues. V shed 3 bases, J shed 3 bases, and the junction held 17 bases outside the gene matches. Incomplete CDR3 DNA: TGTGCCAGTAGTATCTTTGCGGCGGCCACCGGGACAGACTACGAG. Protein: CASSIFAAATGTDYE. From start to end, the CDR3 is CASSIFAAATGTDYEQYF.

This clone showed up many times. The read terminates 3 residues ahead of where the CDR3 ends, so the germline J gene completes it. This chain connects TRBV10-3 to TRBJ1-5; 8 nucleotides line up with TRBD1. There are 14 residues in the CDR3. Germline-derived CDR1 and CDR2 are ENHRY and SYGVKD. With V trimmed by 6 bases and J by 7 bases, 8 bases remained unmatched. CDR3 DNA (partial): TGTGCCATCAGCTTGGACAGGGAGGGCCAGCCC. The encoded protein is CAISLDREGQP. In full, the CDR3 is CAISLDREGQPQHF.

This clone has a count of ten or more. The read finishes 3 residues shy of the CDR3 end, and the germline J gene is used to complete it. This rearrangement joins TRBV7-9 to TRBJ2-2; 8 nucleotides agree with TRBD1. Looked up from germline, CDR1 is SEHNR and CDR2 is FQNEAQ (reference sequence). V was clipped by 4 bases and J by 7 bases; unmatched bases: 5. CDR3 length: 14 amino acids. The CDR3 protein is CASSWTGMDGELFF. The sequenced CDR3 bases are TGTGCCAGCAGCTGGACAGGGATGGACGGGGAG. Full variable domain (outside the CDR3, taken from reference TRBV7-9 and TRBJ2-2): DTGVSQNPRHKITKRGQNVTFRCDPISEHNRLYWYRQTLGQGPEFLTYFQNEAQLEKSRLLSDRFSAERPKGSFSTLEIQRTEQGDSAMYLCASSWTGMDGELFFGEGSRLTVL.

This clone showed up just a few times. The read terminates 3 residues before the CDR3 end, so the remaining end is supplied by the germline J gene. The chain has TRBV29-1 and TRBJ1-5; 11 nucleotides line up with TRBD1. CDR3 length: 13 residues. The junction had 5 bases not matched to a gene; V was cut back by 6 bases and J by 7 bases. Looked up from germline, CDR1 is SQVTM and CDR2 is ANQGSEA. The CDR3 sequence: CSVGGQGGQPQHF. The sequenced CDR3 bases are TGCAGCGTGGGGGGACAGGGGGGGCAGCCC.

This clone came up many times. The read gets to within 3 residues of the CDR3 end, and the germline J gene fills in the rest. The gene calls are TRBV7-9 and TRBJ1-2; no definite D call. The CDR3 covers 12 residues. Germline values: CDR1 SEHNR, CDR2 FQNEAQ (reference sequence). The CDR3 bases that were read are TGTGCCAGCAGCTTAGAGTGGCAGGGC. As protein: CASSLEWQG. In full, the CDR3 is CASSLEWQGYTF.

About this clone itself: The DNA ends 3 residues before the CDR3 does, and the rest of the CDR3 is filled in from the germline J gene. This chain connects TRBV20-1 to TRBJ2-7; D may be TRBD1 or TRBD2 (5 bases each). The germline gives CDR1 DFQATT, CDR2 SNEGSKA (reference sequence). V gave up 3 bases and J gave up 5 bases, with 14 bases separating them. The CDR3 has 13 amino acids. The CDR3: CSARRGDSHEQYF. The part of the CDR3 DNA that was read is TGCAGTGCTAGGAGAGGGGATTCCCACGAG.

In this sample, this clone turned up a few times. The CDR3 goes on 3 residues after the read ends, and that part is filled in from the germline J gene. The chain recombines TRBV5-5 with TRBJ1-1; D not certain. CDR1 and CDR2 (germline): SGHKS, YYEKEE (reference sequence). This CDR3 contains 14 residues. V was clipped by 0 bases and J by 1 base, with 7 bases between them. CDR3: CASSLDSGNTEAFF. CDR3 bases read: TGTGCCAGCAGCTTGGATTCGGGGAACACTGAA.

This clone was counted ten times or more. The read halts 3 residues ahead of the CDR3 end, with the missing end drawn from the germline J gene. The chain has TRBV18 and TRBJ2-2; 8 bases fit TRBD2. The V gene end was trimmed by 3 bases and the J gene end by 6 bases; junction bases not matched to a gene: 12. This CDR3 is 17 amino acids long. CDR1 and CDR2 from the germline V gene are KGHSH and LQKENI. Partial CDR3 DNA: TGTGCCAGCTCACCTGGACTAGCCTCCCCCAACGCCGGGGAG. Translation gives CASSPGLASPNAGE. The whole CDR3 reads CASSPGLASPNAGELFF.

Many counts were recorded for this clone. The observed sequence ends 3 residues before the CDR3 terminus, with the missing tail filled in from the germline J gene. The rearrangement joins TRBV30 to TRBJ1-1, with 8 bases that match TRBD1. In germline, CDR1 is GTSNPN, CDR2 SVGIG (reference sequence). V lost 5 bases and J lost 3; bases outside the gene matches: 5. The CDR3 length is 13 residues. The CDR3 DNA, read in part, is TGTGCCTGGTCCACACAGGGGGACACTGAA. Translating gives CAWSTQGDTE. The whole CDR3 protein reads CAWSTQGDTEAFF.

In this sample, this clone turned up many times. Germline is not matched at one junction end, which may reflect a read error. The CDR3 reads CASSLGPSLAYEQYF. The sequenced CDR3 bases are TGTGCTAGCAGCTTAGGGCCATCGTTGGCCTACGAG. This chain links TRBV7-7 with TRBJ2-7; the D is unclear. The read terminates 3 residues before the CDR3 end, so the remaining end is supplied by the germline J gene. Germline CDR1 reads SSHAT; CDR2 reads FNYEAQ (reference sequence). This CDR3 is 15 amino acids long.

This clone was counted many times. The CDR3 goes on 3 residues after the read ends, and that part is filled in from the germline J gene. This sequence joins TRBV18 and TRBJ1-4; D possibly corresponds to TRBD1 (5 bases). This CDR3 has 15 residues. Germline CDR1 KGHSH, CDR2 LQKENI. Trimming took off 1 base at V and 1 base at J, with 7 bases between the two ends. The CDR3: CASSPRQGTNEKLFF. Incomplete CDR3 DNA: TGTGCCAGCTCACCACGCCAGGGAACTAATGAAAAA.

This clone has a count of ten or more. CDR3 region: CAWSVGYGYTF. CDR3 DNA, as far as it was read: TGTGCCTGGAGTGTCGGCTATGGC. The chain links TRBV30 to TRBJ1-2; D not resolved. From the germline J gene comes the end of the CDR3, since the read stops 3 residues before it. Trimming removed 0 bases at V and 4 bases at J, with 3 bases between. This CDR3 comprises 11 residues. Germline-derived CDR1 and CDR2 are GTSNPN and SVGIG (reference sequence).

This clone was counted many times. The CDR3 is cut off 3 residues early in the read; its end comes from the germline J gene. J is TRBJ2-1 and V is TRBV5-4; 9 nucleotides align to TRBD2. J lost 4 bases, V lost 3 bases, and 5 bases had no gene match. CDR1 SGHNT and CDR2 YYREEE come from the germline V gene (reference sequence). The CDR3 is 15 residues long. The covered CDR3 bases are TGTGCCAGCAGCTGGAGACTAGCGGATTACAATGAG. This codes for CASSWRLADYNE. The whole CDR3 protein reads CASSWRLADYNEQFF.

This clone was recorded a few times. The CDR3 goes on 3 residues after the read ends, and that part is filled in from the germline J gene. V and J are TRBV2 and TRBJ1-5; D gene ambiguous. Deletions cut 2 bases from V and 9 bases from J, with 8 bases between. Germline loops: CDR1 SNHLY, CDR2 FYNNEI. The CDR3 length is 12 residues. CDR3 loop: CASSEYRGPQHF. The CDR3 DNA, read in part, is TGTGCCAGCAGTGAATATCGGGGGCCC.

This clone was found many times. The junction departs from the called germline gene at one end, perhaps through a read error. The sequenced fragment ends 3 residues before the CDR3 boundary, so the rest is inferred from the germline J gene. The V gene is TRBV18, the J gene TRBJ1-1; tentatively, D is TRBD1 (6 bases). Per the germline V gene, CDR1 is KGHSH and CDR2 is LQKENI. The CDR3 totals 12 residues. The CDR3: CASSPQGTEAFF. The DNA read from the CDR3 is TGTGCCAGCTCCCCACAGGGTACTGAA.